This T cell receptor beta chain is drawn from a study of cytotoxic CD8 clonotypes in ibrutinib-treated CLL. Germline CDR1 SNHLY, CDR2 FYNNEI. The V end lost 7 bases, the J end lost 3 bases, and 17 bases lay between the germline ends. CDR3 length: 15 amino acids. Study-wide results and caveats: Sample timing was unmatched between remission and later-progressing patients; lymph nodes unstudied. Public clonotypes proved infrequent, and on treatment they shrank or remained steady.

The repertoire was sequenced with immunoSEQ multiplex PCR; TCRdb's copy has only in-frame clones and lacks some. The table lists 20,000 to 30,000 clones, nearly 80% of them singletons. Details on this clone: Its antigen is as yet unknown.

Here the sequenced sample was PBMCs, taken before ibrutinib treatment. The receptor's source is a human donor with chronic lymphocytic leukemia. The genes are TRBV2 and TRBJ2-3; D might be TRBD1 (6 bases). CDR3 bases: TGTGCCAGCAACCGGGCTGGGGGCCTGACAGATACGCAGTATTTT. Protein sequence: CASNRAGGLTDTQYF.